This paragraph covers one T cell receptor (beta chain) sequence. Method: immunoSEQ multiplex PCR; TCRdb's copy keeps in-frame clones and lacks some. This sample carries tens of thousands of clones, over 85% of them seen once, and the ten largest clones take approximately 0.49%. This specimen comes from a study of T cell changes during pregnancy in multiple sclerosis. V was pared by 4 bases and J by 4 bases, with 7 bases of the junction left unmatched. The CDR3 runs 14 residues. The germline CDR1 and CDR2 sequences are SGHNT and YYREEE (reference sequence). This specimen was CD4+ T cells from peripheral blood mononuclear cells, taken in the first trimester of pregnancy. The chain joins TRBV5-4 to TRBJ2-7; 8 bases match TRBD1. The source is a female donor with multiple sclerosis, enrolled in a pregnancy study. The CDR3 nucleotides are TGTGCCAGCAGCCCCAAGGACAGGGTATACGAGCAGTACTTC. This gives the protein CASSPKDRVYEQYF. Supplemented by reference TRBV5-4 and TRBJ2-7, the full variable domain reads ETGVTQSPTHLIKTRGQQVTLRCSSQSGHNTVSWYQQALGQGPQFIFQYYREEENGRGNFPPRFSGLQFPNYSSELNVNALELDDSALYLCASSPKDRVYEQYFGPGTRLTVT.